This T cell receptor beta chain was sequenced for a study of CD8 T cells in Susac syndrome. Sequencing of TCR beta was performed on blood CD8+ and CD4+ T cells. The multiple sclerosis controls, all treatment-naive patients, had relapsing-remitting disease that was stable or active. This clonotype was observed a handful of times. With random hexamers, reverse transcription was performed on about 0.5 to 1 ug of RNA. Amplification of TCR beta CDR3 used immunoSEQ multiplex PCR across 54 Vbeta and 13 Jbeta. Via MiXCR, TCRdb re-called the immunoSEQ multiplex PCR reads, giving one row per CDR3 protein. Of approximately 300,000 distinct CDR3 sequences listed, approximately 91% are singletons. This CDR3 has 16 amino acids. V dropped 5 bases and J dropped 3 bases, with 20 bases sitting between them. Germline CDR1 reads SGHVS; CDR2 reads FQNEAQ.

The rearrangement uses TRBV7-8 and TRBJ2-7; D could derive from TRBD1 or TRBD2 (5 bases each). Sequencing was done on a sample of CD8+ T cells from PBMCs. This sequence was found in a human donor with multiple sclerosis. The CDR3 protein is CASSTRGGRVGYEQYF. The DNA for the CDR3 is TGTGCCAGCAGCACCCGGGGTGGCAGGGTTGGCTACGAGCAGTACTTC.